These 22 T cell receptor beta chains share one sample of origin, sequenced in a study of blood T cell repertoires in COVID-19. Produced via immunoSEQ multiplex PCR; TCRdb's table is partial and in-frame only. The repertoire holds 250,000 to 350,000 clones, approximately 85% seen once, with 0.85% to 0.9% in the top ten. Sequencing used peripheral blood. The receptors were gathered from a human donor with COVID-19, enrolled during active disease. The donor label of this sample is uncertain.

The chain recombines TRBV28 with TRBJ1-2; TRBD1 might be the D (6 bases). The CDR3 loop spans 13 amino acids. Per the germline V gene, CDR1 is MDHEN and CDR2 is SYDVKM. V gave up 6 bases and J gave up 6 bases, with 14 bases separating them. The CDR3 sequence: CASRKQGVDGYTF. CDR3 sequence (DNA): TGTGCCAGCAGGAAACAGGGTGTGGATGGCTACACCTTC.

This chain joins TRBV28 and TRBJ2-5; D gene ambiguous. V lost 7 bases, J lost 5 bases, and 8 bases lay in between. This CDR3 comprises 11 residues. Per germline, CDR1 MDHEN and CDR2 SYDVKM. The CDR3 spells CASTHGETQYF. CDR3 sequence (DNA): TGTGCCAGCACCCACGGGGAGACCCAGTACTTC.

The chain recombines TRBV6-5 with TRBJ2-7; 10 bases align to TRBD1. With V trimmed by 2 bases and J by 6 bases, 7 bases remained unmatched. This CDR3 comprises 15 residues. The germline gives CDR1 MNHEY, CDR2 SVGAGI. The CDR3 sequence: CASSYLGTGALEQYF. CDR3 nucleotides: TGTGCCAGCAGTTACCTTGGGACAGGGGCTCTCGAGCAGTACTTC.

The CDR3 spells CASSPRVHNEQFF. CDR3 coding DNA: TGTGCCAGCAGCCCCCGGGTCCACAATGAGCAGTTCTTC. The chain recombines TRBV11-2 with TRBJ2-1; D is ambiguous. This CDR3 spans 13 amino acids. In germline, CDR1 is SGHAT, CDR2 FQNNGV. V lost 5 bases, J lost 5 bases, and 10 bases lay in between. Full variable domain (remainder filled in from reference TRBV11-2 and TRBJ2-1): EAGVAQSPRYKIIEKRQSVAFWCNPISGHATLYWYQQILGQGPKLLIQFQNNGVVDDSQLPKDRFSAERLKGVDSTLKIQPAKLEDSAVYLCASSPRVHNEQFFGPGTRLTVL.

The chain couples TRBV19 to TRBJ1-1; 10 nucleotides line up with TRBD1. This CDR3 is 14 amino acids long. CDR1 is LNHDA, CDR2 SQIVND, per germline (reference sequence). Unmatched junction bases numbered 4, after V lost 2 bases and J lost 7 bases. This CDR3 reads CASSILDRGIEAFF. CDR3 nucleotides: TGTGCCAGTAGTATACTGGACAGGGGGATTGAAGCTTTCTTT. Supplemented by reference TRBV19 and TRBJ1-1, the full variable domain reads DGGITQSPKYLFRKEGQNVTLSCEQNLNHDAMYWYRQDPGQGLRLIYYSQIVNDFQKGDIAEGYSVSREKKESFPLTVTSAQKNPTAFYLCASSILDRGIEAFFGQGTRLTVV.

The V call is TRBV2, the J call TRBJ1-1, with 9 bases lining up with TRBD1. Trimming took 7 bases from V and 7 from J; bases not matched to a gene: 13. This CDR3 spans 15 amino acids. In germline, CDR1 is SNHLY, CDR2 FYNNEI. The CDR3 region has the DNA TGTGCCAGCATGATCACATGGGACAGGGAGAGTGAAGCTTTCTTT. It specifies CASMITWDRESEAFF.

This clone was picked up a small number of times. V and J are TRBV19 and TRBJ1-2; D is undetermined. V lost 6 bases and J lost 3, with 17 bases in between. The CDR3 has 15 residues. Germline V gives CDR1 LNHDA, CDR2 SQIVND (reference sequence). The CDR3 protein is CASSQRGPGDYGYTF. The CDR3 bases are TGTGCCAGTAGCCAAAGAGGGCCTGGGGACTATGGCTACACCTTC. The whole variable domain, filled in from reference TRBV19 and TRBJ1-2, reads DGGITQSPKYLFRKEGQNVTLSCEQNLNHDAMYWYRQDPGQGLRLIYYSQIVNDFQKGDIAEGYSVSREKKESFPLTVTSAQKNPTAFYLCASSQRGPGDYGYTFGSGTRLTVV.

The CDR3 here is CASSQGYGYTF. CDR3 nucleotides: TGTGCCAGCAGCCAGGGCTATGGCTACACCTTC. The chain combines TRBV27 with TRBJ1-2; TRBD1 is a possible D gene (5 bases). The ends were cut back, 6 bases at V and 4 bases at J, with 6 bases in the middle. Germline values: CDR1 MNHEY, CDR2 SMNVEV (reference sequence). The CDR3 covers 11 residues.

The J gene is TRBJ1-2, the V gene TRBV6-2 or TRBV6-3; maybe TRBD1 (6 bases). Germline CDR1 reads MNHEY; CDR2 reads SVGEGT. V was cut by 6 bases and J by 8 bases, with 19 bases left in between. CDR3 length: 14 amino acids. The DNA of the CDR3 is TGTGCCAGCAGCCGAACAGGGTACGATTTCGGCTACACCTTC. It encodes CASSRTGYDFGYTF.

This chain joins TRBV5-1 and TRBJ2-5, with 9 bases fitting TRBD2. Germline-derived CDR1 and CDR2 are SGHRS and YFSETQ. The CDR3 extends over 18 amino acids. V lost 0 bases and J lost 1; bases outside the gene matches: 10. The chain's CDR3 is CASSLALGTSPGQETQYF. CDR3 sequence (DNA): TGCGCCAGCAGCTTGGCTCTGGGGACTAGCCCAGGCCAAGAGACCCAGTACTTC.

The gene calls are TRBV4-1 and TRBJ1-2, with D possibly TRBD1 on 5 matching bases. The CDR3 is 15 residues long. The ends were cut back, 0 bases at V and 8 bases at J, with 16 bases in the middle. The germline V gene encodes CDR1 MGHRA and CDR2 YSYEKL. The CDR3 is CASSQDQGIWEGYTF. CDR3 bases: TGCGCCAGCAGCCAAGATCAGGGTATTTGGGAAGGCTACACCTTC.

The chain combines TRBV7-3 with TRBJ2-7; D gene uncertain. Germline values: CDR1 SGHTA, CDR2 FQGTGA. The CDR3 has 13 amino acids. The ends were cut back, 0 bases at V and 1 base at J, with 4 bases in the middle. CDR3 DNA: TGTGCCAGCAGCTTAACAGAGTCCTACGAGCAGTACTTC. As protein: CASSLTESYEQYF.

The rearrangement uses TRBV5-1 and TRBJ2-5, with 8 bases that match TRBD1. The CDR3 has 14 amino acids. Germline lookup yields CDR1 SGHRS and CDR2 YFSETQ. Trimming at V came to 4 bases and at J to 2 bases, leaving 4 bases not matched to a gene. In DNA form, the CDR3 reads TGCGCCAGCAGCGCTCAGGGGGCTCAAGAGACCCAGTACTTC. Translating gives CASSAQGAQETQYF.

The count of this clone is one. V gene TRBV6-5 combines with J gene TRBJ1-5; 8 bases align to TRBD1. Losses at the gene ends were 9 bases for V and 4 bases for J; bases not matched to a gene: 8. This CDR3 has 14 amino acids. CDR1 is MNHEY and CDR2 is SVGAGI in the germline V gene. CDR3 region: CASSARQGNQPQHF. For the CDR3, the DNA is TGTGCCAGTTCCGCCAGACAGGGGAATCAGCCCCAGCATTTT.

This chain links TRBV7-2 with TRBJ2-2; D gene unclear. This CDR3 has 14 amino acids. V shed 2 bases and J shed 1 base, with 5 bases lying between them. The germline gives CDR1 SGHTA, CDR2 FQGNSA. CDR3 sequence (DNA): TGTGCCAGCAGCTTAATTATGAACACCGGGGAGCTGTTTTTT. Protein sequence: CASSLIMNTGELFF. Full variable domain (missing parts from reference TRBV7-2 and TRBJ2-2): GAGVSQSPSNKVTEKGKDVELRCDPISGHTALYWYRQSLGQGLEFLIYFQGNSAPDKSGLPSDRFSAERTGGSVSTLTIQRTQQEDSAVYLCASSLIMNTGELFFGEGSRLTVL.

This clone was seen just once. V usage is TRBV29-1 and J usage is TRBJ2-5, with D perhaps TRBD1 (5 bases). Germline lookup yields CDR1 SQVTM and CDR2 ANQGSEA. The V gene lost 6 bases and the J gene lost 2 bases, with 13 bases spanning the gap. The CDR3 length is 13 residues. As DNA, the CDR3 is TGCAGCGTCCCTGACAGCCCACAAGAGACCCAGTACTTC. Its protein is CSVPDSPQETQYF.

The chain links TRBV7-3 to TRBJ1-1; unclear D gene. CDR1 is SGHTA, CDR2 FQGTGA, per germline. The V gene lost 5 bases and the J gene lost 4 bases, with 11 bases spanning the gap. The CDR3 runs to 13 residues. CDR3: CASSIDRGTEAFF. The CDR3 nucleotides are TGTGCCAGCAGCATAGATCGAGGCACTGAAGCTTTCTTT.

CDR3 region: CASSPRVAGATDTQYF. CDR3 coding DNA: TGTGCCAGCTCACCACGGGTAGCGGGGGCCACAGATACGCAGTATTTT. The genes are TRBV18 and TRBJ2-3, with TRBD2 matching over 9 bases. The germline CDR1 and CDR2 sequences are KGHSH and LQKENI. The CDR3 is 16 residues long. J was trimmed by 2 bases and V by 1 base; bases with no gene match: 4.

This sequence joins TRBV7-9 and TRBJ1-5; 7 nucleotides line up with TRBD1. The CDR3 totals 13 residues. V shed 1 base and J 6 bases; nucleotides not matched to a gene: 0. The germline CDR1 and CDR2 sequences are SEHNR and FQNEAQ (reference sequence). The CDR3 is CASSLEGAQPQHF. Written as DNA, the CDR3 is TGTGCCAGCAGCTTAGAGGGGGCTCAGCCCCAGCATTTT.

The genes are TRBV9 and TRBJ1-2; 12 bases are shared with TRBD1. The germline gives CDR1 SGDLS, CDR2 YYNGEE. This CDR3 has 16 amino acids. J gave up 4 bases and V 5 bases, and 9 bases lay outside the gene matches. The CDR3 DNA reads TGTGCCAGCAGACTTTGGGGACAGGGGGCATCCTATGGCTACACCTTC. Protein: CASRLWGQGASYGYTF.

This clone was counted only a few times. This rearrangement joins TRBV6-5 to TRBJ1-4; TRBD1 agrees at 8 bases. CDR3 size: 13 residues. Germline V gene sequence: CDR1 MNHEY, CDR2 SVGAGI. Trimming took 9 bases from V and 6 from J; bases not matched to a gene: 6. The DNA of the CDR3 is TGTGCCAGTGGACAGGGAGAGGATGAAAAACTGTTTTTT. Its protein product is CASGQGEDEKLFF.

The CDR3 nucleotides are TGTGCCTGGACCAGACAGGAGAATTCACCCCTCCACTTT. This codes for CAWTRQENSPLHF. This rearrangement joins TRBV30 to TRBJ1-6, with D tentatively TRBD1 (6 bases). The CDR3 spans 13 residues. Trimming removed 4 bases from V and 7 bases from J, with 11 bases in between. Germline CDR1 GTSNPN, CDR2 SVGIG (reference sequence).